This T cell receptor beta chain was sequenced for a study of blood T cell repertoires in COVID-19. Looking at the study overall: Italy, Spain and the United States were the sources of the convalescent and acute COVID-19 samples. Sources were T cells, B-cell-depleted T cells, or PBMCs; the material itself was cDNA or gDNA.

CDR1 KGHSH and CDR2 LQKENI come from the germline V gene. V lost 3 bases and J lost 4, with 9 bases in between. The CDR3 is 14 residues long. In the original analysis: Reference gene primers were amplified, and this amplification served to estimate nucleated cell counts. Data came from immunoSEQ multiplex PCR; TCRdb stores just in-frame clones and leaves some out. V and J calls and clone size are as listed in that table; D and trimming were resolved from the DNA. The sample shows about 220,000 clones, under 90% of them seen only once. The sequenced sample was peripheral blood. The gene calls are TRBV18 and TRBJ2-2; tentatively, D is TRBD2 (6 bases). The sequence was collected from a woman older than 75 with acute or convalescent COVID-19. This chain's CDR3 is CASSPAGITGELFF. CDR3 sequence (DNA): TGTGCCAGCTCACCCGCGGGGATCACCGGGGAGCTGTTTTTT.